This T cell receptor beta chain was captured in a study of T-cell reconstitution after alpha-beta-depleted transplantation in children. Broader study findings: It was surviving recipient T cells and thymic progenitors that gave some patients high TCRbeta diversity at day 60. Alpha-beta T cells present about two months after transplant were reported to originate from several hundred expanded graft clones. Once a year had passed after transplant, T-cell counts and diversity came mostly from newly produced T cells.

This clonotype was seen a few times. The target antigen is unknown. Preparation of the TCRbeta library was carried out with unique molecular identifiers. TCRdb re-called the PCR reads with MiXCR, one entry per CDR3 protein. Among about a million distinct CDR3 sequences listed, roughly 29% were seen once. The TCR comes from a boy under three years old who had a stem cell transplant for SCID, so the T cells may come from the graft donor. The sample was PBMCs, mostly from graft donor cells, taken 360 days after TCRalphabeta/CD19-depleted stem cell transplant.

CDR3 in amino acids: CASSLQRGGAKEQFF. The CDR3 nucleotides read TGTGCCAGCAGCCTTCAGCGGGGGGGGGCCAAGGAGCAGTTCTTC. The chain carries TRBV4-2 and TRBJ2-1; 10 bases fit TRBD2. After removal of 4 bases from V and 10 bases from J, the junction contained 10 bases not matched to a gene. CDR3 length: 15 amino acids. Germline V gene data show CDR1 as LGHNA and CDR2 as YNFKEQ.